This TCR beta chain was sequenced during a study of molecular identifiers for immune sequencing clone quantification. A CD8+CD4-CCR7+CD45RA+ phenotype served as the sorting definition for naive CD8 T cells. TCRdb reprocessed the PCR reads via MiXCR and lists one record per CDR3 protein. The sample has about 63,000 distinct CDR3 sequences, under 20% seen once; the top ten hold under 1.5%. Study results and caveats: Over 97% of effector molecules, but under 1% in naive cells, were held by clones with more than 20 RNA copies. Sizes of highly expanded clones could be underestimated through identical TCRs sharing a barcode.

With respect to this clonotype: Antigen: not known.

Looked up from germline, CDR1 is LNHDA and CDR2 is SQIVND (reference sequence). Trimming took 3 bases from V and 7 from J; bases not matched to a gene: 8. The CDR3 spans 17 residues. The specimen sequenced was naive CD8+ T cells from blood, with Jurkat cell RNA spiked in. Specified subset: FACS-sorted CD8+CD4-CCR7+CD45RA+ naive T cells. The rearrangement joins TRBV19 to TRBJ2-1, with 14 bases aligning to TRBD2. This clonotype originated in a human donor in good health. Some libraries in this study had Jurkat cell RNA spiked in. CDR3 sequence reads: CASSISGLAGEENEQFF. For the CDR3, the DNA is TGTGCCAGTAGTATCTCGGGACTAGCGGGAGAAGAAAATGAGCAGTTCTTC.